The 13 T cell receptor beta chains below come from one sample, sequenced in a study of blood T cell repertoires in COVID-19. Using immunoSEQ multiplex PCR, the repertoire was profiled, and TCRdb retains in-frame clones only, with some absent. The data hold about 320,000 clones, with over 85% observed a single time. The material sequenced was PBMCs or T cells enriched from blood (not recorded which). These receptors were collected from a man between 60 and 70 years old who had recovered from COVID-19.

This CDR3 is CASSPDRGETQYF. CDR3 nucleotides: TGTGCCAGCTCACCGGACAGGGGTGAGACCCAGTACTTC. This rearrangement joins TRBV18 to TRBJ2-5; 9 bases agree with TRBD1. The CDR3 covers 13 residues. CDR1 KGHSH and CDR2 LQKENI come from the germline V gene. J was trimmed by 5 bases and V by 3 bases; bases with no gene match: 1. Using reference TRBV18 and TRBJ2-5 for the parts outside the CDR3, the full variable domain is NAGVMQNPRHLVRRRGQEARLRCSPMKGHSHVYWYRQLPEEGLKFMVYLQKENIIDESGMPKERFSAEFPKEGPSILRIQQVVRGDSAAYFCASSPDRGETQYFGPGTRLLVL.

V usage is TRBV30 and J usage is TRBJ2-7; possible D gene TRBD1, 7 bases. The V gene lost 8 bases and the J gene lost 6 bases, with 14 bases spanning the gap. Germline CDR1 is GTSNPN and CDR2 is SVGIG (reference sequence). The CDR3 length is 11 residues. CDR3 bases: TGTGCCGTAGCAGGGGGACTCGAGCAGTACTTC. It encodes CAVAGGLEQYF.

The chain has TRBV19 and TRBJ1-2, with D tentatively TRBD1 (6 bases). The CDR3 consists of 13 residues. Germline lookup yields CDR1 LNHDA and CDR2 SQIVND (reference sequence). Deletions cut 11 bases from V and 4 bases from J, with 17 bases between. The CDR3 sequence is CASSPRGAYGYTF. The CDR3 coding sequence is TGTGCCTCGAGCCCCCGGGGGGCCTATGGCTACACCTTC.

The chain links TRBV15 to TRBJ2-7; 7 positions agree with TRBD2. V lost 8 bases, J lost 5 bases, and 12 bases stayed unmatched. Germline V gives CDR1 LNHNV, CDR2 YYDKDF (reference sequence). This CDR3 is built from 14 residues. CDR3 amino acids: CATGRRRESNEQYF. In nucleotides, the CDR3 is TGTGCCACCGGTAGAAGGCGGGAGAGTAACGAGCAGTACTTC.

V usage is TRBV27 and J usage is TRBJ1-2, with D uncertain. V gave up 6 bases and J gave up 2 bases, with 10 bases separating them. Germline-derived CDR1 and CDR2 are MNHEY and SMNVEV (reference sequence). The CDR3 covers 13 residues. The CDR3 sequence: CASSINSNYGYTF. The CDR3 bases are TGTGCCAGCAGCATCAACAGCAACTATGGCTACACCTTC.

V usage is TRBV7-9 and J usage is TRBJ1-1; D unclear. Germline CDR1 SEHNR, CDR2 FQNEAQ (reference sequence). V was clipped by 1 base and J by 1 base, with 10 bases between them. This CDR3 has 15 residues. CDR3 sequence reads: CASSLVAAGNTEAFF. CDR3 in DNA: TGTGCCAGCAGCTTAGTCGCCGCCGGGAACACTGAAGCTTTCTTT.

The chain links TRBV25-1 to TRBJ2-7, with 7 bases fitting TRBD2. V shed 6 bases, J shed 6 bases, and the junction held 8 bases outside the gene matches. Germline lookup yields CDR1 MGHDK and CDR2 SYGVNS. This CDR3 has 13 residues. CDR3 sequence: CASRREAGREQYF. The CDR3 DNA is TGTGCCAGCAGACGGGAGGCGGGGCGCGAGCAGTACTTC.

For the CDR3, the DNA is TGTGCCAGCAGCCACCAGGGTACGGGAAACACCATATATTTT. It translates to CASSHQGTGNTIYF. The chain joins TRBV3-1 (or the pseudogene TRBV3-2) to TRBJ1-3, with D maybe TRBD1 (5 bases). CDR1 is LGHDT and CDR2 is YNNKEL in the germline V gene (reference sequence). V shed 3 bases and J shed 4 bases, with 10 bases lying between them. The CDR3 loop spans 14 amino acids.

The gene calls are TRBV5-1 and TRBJ1-4; no clear D gene. Trimming removed 0 bases from V and 8 bases from J, with 8 bases in between. This CDR3 has 13 residues. The V gene's germline CDR1 is SGHRS and CDR2 YFSETQ. The CDR3 sequence: CASSLGRLEKLFF. The CDR3 DNA reads as TGCGCCAGCAGCTTGGGGAGACTCGAAAAACTGTTTTTT.

The chain combines TRBV3-1 (or the pseudogene TRBV3-2) with TRBJ1-5; D is ambiguous. Between the trimmed V and J ends, which lost 1 base and 4 bases, there was a span of 8 bases. The CDR3 runs to 14 residues. Germline lookup yields CDR1 LGHDT and CDR2 YNNKEL (reference sequence). In DNA, the CDR3 is TGTGCCAGCAGCCAAGCAGGAAAAAATCAGCCCCAGCATTTT. This codes for CASSQAGKNQPQHF.

J is TRBJ2-5 and V is TRBV9; 7 positions match TRBD1. The length of the CDR3 is 14 residues. J lost 0 bases, V lost 1 base, and 0 bases had no gene match. Germline V gives CDR1 SGDLS, CDR2 YYNGEE. The CDR3 DNA is TGTGCCAGCAGCGTACAGGGGGACCAAGAGACCCAGTACTTC. Translation: CASSVQGDQETQYF.

This sequence joins TRBV6-2 or TRBV6-3 and TRBJ1-5; TRBD1 aligns across 8 bases. V was clipped by 7 bases and J by 5 bases; unmatched bases: 7. CDR1 is MNHEY and CDR2 is SVGEGT in the germline V gene. The CDR3 runs 14 residues. In DNA form, the CDR3 reads TGTGCCAGCAACCCGACAGGGGTGGATCAGCCCCAGCATTTT. Its translation is CASNPTGVDQPQHF.

This chain joins TRBV7-3 and TRBJ1-3; 10 positions match TRBD1. The germline gives CDR1 SGHTA, CDR2 FQGTGA. This CDR3 has 17 amino acids. With 5 bases clipped from V and 3 bases from J, the junction kept 10 bases outside the gene matches. CDR3 amino acids: CASSRPGDRGGGNTIYF. DNA for the CDR3: TGTGCCAGCAGCCGTCCCGGGGACAGGGGTGGTGGAAACACCATATATTTT.